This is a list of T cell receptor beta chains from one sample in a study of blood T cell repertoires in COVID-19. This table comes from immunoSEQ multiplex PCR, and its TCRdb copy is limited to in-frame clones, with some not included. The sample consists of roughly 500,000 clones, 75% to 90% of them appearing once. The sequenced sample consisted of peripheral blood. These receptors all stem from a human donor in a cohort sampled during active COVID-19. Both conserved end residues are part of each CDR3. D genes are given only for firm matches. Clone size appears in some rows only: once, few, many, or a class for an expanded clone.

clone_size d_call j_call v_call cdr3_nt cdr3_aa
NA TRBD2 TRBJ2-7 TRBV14 TGTGCCAGCAGCCAAGAATCGCGAGAGACTAGCGGGAGGTCCTACGAGCAGTACTTC CASSQESRETSGRSYEQYF
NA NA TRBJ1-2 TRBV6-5 TGTGCCAGCAGTTACTCGGGGGGTCCCTATGGCTACACCTTC CASSYSGGPYGYTF
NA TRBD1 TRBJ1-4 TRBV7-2 TGTGCCAGCAGCCGGACAGGGTGGAATAATGAAAAACTGTTTTTT CASSRTGWNNEKLFF
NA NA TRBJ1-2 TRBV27 TGTGCCAGCAGTCTCCGTATTAGCTATGGCTACACCTTC CASSLRISYGYTF
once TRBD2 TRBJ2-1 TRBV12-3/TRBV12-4 TGTGCCAGCAGTTTTAGCGGCGGGAGTTTGGAGTTCTTC CASSFSGGSLEFF
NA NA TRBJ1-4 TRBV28 TGTGCCAGCAGTTTGGACCAGGGAAAAACAACTAATGAAAAACTGTTTTTT CASSLDQGKTTNEKLFF
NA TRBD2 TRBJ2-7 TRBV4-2 TGTGCCAGCAGCCACGGGGCTAGCGGGCTTTACGAGCAGTACTTC CASSHGASGLYEQYF
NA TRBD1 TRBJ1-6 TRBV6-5 TGTGCCAGCAGTTCCAGGGGGATAGAGTCACCCCTCCACTTT CASSSRGIESPLHF
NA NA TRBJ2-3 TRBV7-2 TGTGCCAGCAGTAGGGGCGTGGGCACAGATACGCAGTATTTT CASSRGVGTDTQYF
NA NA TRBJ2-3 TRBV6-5 TGTGCCAGCAATGGGGCAGGAGATACGCAGTATTTT CASNGAGDTQYF
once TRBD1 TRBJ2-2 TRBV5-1 TGCGCCAGCAGCACCCTCGGACAGGGGAACACCGGGGAGCTGTTTTTT CASSTLGQGNTGELFF
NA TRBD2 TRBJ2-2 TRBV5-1 TGCGCCAGCAGCCCACTAGCGGGAGGGCCACCCGGGGAGCTGTTTTTT CASSPLAGGPPGELFF
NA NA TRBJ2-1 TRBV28 TGTGCCAGCAGCCCTACGGACGGGGACAATGAGCAGTTCTTC CASSPTDGDNEQFF
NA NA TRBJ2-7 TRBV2 TGTGCCAGCAGTGGGGTGGGGCAGTTGACCTACGAGCAGTACTTC CASSGVGQLTYEQYF
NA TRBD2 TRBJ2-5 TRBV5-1 TGCGCCAGCAGCCTCGGTGGTAGCGGGAGGTCTGCAGAGACCCAGTACTTC CASSLGGSGRSAETQYF
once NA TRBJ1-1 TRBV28 TGTGCCAGCACTCCATCCCCTGGCGGAGGTAATGGGGACACTGAAGCTTTCTTT CASTPSPGGGNGDTEAFF
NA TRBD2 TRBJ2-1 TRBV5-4 TGTGCCAGCAGCTTGGCTCTTAGCGGGAGGGCTAACTACAATGAGCAGTTCTTC CASSLALSGRANYNEQFF
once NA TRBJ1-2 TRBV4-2 TGTGCCAGCAGCCAAGATCGTGGGGGCCCGGACCTCCCTTCTAACTATGGCTACACCTTC CASSQDRGGPDLPSNYGYTF
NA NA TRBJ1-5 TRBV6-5 TGTGCCAGCAGGCCCCACGGGGGAAATCAGCCCCAGCATTTT CASRPHGGNQPQHF
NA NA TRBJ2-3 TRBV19 TGTGCCAGTAGTAATACAGGGTATGCAGATACGCAGTATTTT CASSNTGYADTQYF
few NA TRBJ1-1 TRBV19 TGTGCCAGTAGCAAAGGGCAGGGCAAGGAAGCTTTCTTT CASSKGQGKEAFF
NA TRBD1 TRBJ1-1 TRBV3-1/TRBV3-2 TGTGCCAGCAGCCCTACCAGGGGGATGAACACTGAAGCTTTCTTT CASSPTRGMNTEAFF
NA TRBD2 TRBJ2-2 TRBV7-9 TGTGCCAGCACTTTGGGGGAGGGCCTTGTGATTTTGAACACCGGGGAGCTGTTTTTT CASTLGEGLVILNTGELFF
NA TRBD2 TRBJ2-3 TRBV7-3 TGTGCCAGCAAACTAGCGGGAGGAGATACGCAGTATTTT CASKLAGGDTQYF
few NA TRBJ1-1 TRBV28 TGTGCCAGCAGTATAACAAAAGGGGTGATCAACACTGAAGCTTTCTTT CASSITKGVINTEAFF
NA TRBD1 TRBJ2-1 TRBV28 TGTGCCAGCAGTTTGGCAGGGGGATCCTACAATGAGCAGTTCTTC CASSLAGGSYNEQFF
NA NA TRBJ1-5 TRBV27 TGTGCCAGCAGTCAAATACAGGGAAGCGGTCCCCAGCATTTT CASSQIQGSGPQHF
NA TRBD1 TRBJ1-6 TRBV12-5 TGTGCTAGTGGTTTACTGACAGGGAGGAATTCACCCCTCCACTTT CASGLLTGRNSPLHF
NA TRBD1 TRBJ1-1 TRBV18 TGTGCCAGCTCACTAAACAGGGGAACTGAAGCTTTCTTT CASSLNRGTEAFF
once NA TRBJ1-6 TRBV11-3 TGTGCCAGCAGCTTAGGAACACGGCGGGTAATTTCACCCCTCCACTTT CASSLGTRRVISPLHF
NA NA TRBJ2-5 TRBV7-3 TGTGCCAGCAGCTTAAACGGGGGAGAGACCCAGTACTTC CASSLNGGETQYF